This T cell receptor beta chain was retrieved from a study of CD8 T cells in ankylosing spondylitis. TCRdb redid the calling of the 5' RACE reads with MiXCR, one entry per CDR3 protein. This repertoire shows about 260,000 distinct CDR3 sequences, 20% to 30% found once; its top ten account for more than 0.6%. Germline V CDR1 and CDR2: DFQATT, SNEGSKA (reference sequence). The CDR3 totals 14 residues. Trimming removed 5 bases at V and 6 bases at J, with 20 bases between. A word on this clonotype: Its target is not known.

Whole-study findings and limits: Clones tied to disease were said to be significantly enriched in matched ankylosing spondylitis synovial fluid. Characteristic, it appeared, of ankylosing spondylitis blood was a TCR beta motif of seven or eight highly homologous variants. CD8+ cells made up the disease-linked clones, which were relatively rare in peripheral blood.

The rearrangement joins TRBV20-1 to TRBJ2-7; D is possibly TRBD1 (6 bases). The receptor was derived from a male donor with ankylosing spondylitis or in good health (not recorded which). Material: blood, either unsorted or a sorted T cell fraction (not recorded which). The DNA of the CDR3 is TGCAGTGCTTTGGACAGAACATCTGGCGTCGAGCAGTACTTC. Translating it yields CSALDRTSGVEQYF.